Below, one T cell receptor (beta chain) is given with its context. The data are from a study of blood T cell repertoires in COVID-19. The CDR3 is made up of 13 amino acids. Per germline, CDR1 SGHRS and CDR2 YFSETQ. Trimming pared 5 bases from V and 3 bases from J, leaving 8 bases between. Assay used: immunoSEQ multiplex PCR; TCRdb lists only in-frame clones, some missing. The sample contains tens of thousands of clones, roughly 91% of which appear only once. The specimen was peripheral blood. The TCR comes from a woman between 45 and 65 years old in a cohort sampled during active COVID-19. The J gene is TRBJ2-2, the V gene TRBV5-1, with D maybe TRBD2 (6 bases). The CDR3 reads CASRGGDTGELFF. CDR3 sequence (DNA): TGCGCCAGCAGGGGGGGTGACACCGGGGAGCTGTTTTTT.